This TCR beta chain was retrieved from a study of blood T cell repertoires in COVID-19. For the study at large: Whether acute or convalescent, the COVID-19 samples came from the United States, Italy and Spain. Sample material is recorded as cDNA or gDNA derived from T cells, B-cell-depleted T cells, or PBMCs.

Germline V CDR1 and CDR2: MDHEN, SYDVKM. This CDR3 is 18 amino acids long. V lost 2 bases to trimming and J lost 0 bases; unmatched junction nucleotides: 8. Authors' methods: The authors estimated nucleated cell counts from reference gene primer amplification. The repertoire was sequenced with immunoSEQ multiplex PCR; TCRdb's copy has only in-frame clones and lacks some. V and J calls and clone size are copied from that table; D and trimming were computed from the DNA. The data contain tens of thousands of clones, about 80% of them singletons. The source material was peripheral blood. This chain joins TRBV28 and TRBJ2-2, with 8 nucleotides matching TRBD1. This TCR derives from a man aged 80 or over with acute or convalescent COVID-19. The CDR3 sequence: CASSLVQLTGANTGELFF. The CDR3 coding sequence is TGTGCCAGCAGTTTAGTCCAACTGACAGGGGCGAACACCGGGGAGCTGTTTTTT. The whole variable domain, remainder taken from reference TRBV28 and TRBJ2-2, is DVKVTQSSRYLVKRTGEKVFLECVQDMDHENMFWYRQDPGLGLRLIYFSYDVKMKEKGDIPEGYSVSREKKERFSLILESASTNQTSMYLCASSLVQLTGANTGELFFGEGSRLTVL.